The next 20 T cell receptor beta chains were all read from a single sample in a study of glioma-infiltrating T cells. The iRepertoire nested amplicon-rescue multiplex PCR amplified TCR alpha and beta CDR3s from RNA. MiXCR was run by TCRdb on the multiplex PCR reads, yielding one entry per CDR3 protein. The top ten clones hold around 12% of a sample with about 400,000 distinct CDR3 sequences, around 45% of them seen once. The sequenced sample was glioma tissue, nonneoplastic brain tissue, or PBMCs (not recorded which). The source is a human donor with low-grade glioma or glioblastoma, undergoing nonglioma brain surgery, or in good health (not recorded which).

The rearrangement uses TRBV13 and TRBJ2-5, with D perhaps assigned TRBD1 or TRBD2 (6 bases each). This CDR3 has 15 amino acids. Per the germline V gene, CDR1 is PRHDT and CDR2 is FYEKMQ (reference sequence). The V and J ends lost 4 bases and 1 base respectively, with 13 bases between them. The CDR3, as DNA: TGTGCCAGCAGCTCAGCCGAGGGGGGCCAAGAGACCCAGTACTTC. Encoded protein: CASSSAEGGQETQYF.

On this clonotype: The CDR3 does not close with the conserved phenylalanine or tryptophan, likely indicating a read error. This chain connects TRBV6-2 or TRBV6-3 to TRBJ2-7, with a tentative D call TRBD2 (6 bases). V was trimmed by 6 bases and J by 4 bases, leaving 16 bases between them. CDR1 is MNHEY and CDR2 is SVGEGT in the germline V gene. The CDR3 sequence is 14 residues long. The CDR3: CASSIREPWYEQYC. CDR3 DNA: TGTGCCAGCAGCATCCGGGAGCCATGGTACGAGCAGTACTGC.

This rearrangement joins TRBV5-4 to TRBJ2-7; 8 nucleotides agree with TRBD2. V shed 3 bases and J 4 bases; nucleotides not matched to a gene: 9. The CDR3 contains 15 residues. Germline CDR1 is SGHNT and CDR2 is YYREEE (reference sequence). The CDR3 coding sequence is TGTGCCAGCAGCTGGAGTAGCGGGGCTCGATACGAGCAGTACTTC. It specifies CASSWSSGARYEQYF.

This clonotype has only a few counts. The CDR3 reads CASSLSGDYGYTF. The CDR3 DNA reads as TGTGCCAGCAGCTTATCGGGGGATTATGGCTACACCTTC. V is TRBV7-9 and J is TRBJ1-2, with D tentatively TRBD1 (5 bases). Germline-derived CDR1 and CDR2 are SEHNR and FQNEAQ (reference sequence). Trimming stripped 2 bases from V and 5 bases from J, with 9 bases between. This CDR3 spans 13 amino acids.

This chain uses TRBV12-3 or TRBV12-4 with TRBJ2-3; D call uncertain. The V and J ends lost 3 bases and 6 bases respectively, with 7 bases between them. CDR3 length equals 12 residues. The CDR3 sequence is CASSFIPDTQYF. The CDR3 coding sequence is TGTGCCAGCAGTTTTATCCCCGATACGCAGTATTTT.

The sample holds a few counts of this clonotype. J is TRBJ1-3 and V is TRBV6-6, with D perhaps matching TRBD1 (5 bases). V dropped 2 bases and J dropped 4 bases, with 15 bases sitting between them. Germline CDR1 is MNHNY and CDR2 is SVGAGI (reference sequence). The CDR3 contains 16 residues. CDR3 protein: CASSYGSGRFGNTIYF. CDR3 bases: TGTGCCAGCAGTTACGGTTCAGGGCGATTCGGAAACACCATATATTTT.

Here the CDR3 reads CASSPFTSTDTQYF. CDR3 bases: TGTGCCAGCTCACCATTCACCAGCACAGATACGCAGTATTTT. The J gene is TRBJ2-3, the V gene TRBV18; D is unresolved. This CDR3 is 14 amino acids long. Deletions cut 2 bases from V and 0 bases from J, with 6 bases between. Germline values: CDR1 KGHSH, CDR2 LQKENI.

Details on this clonotype: A much larger clone is a single base away; this may be a read error. Without the conserved terminal phenylalanine or tryptophan, this CDR3 likely stems from a read error. The chain links TRBV27 to TRBJ2-5, with D unresolved. CDR1 is MNHEY and CDR2 is SMNVEV in the germline V gene (reference sequence). V was clipped by 6 bases and J by 0 bases, with 8 bases between them. CDR3 length equals 13 residues. The CDR3 coding sequence is TGTGCCAGCAGCCTAGAGTACCAAGAGACCCAGTACCTC. Its translation: CASSLEYQETQYL.

V usage is TRBV5-5 and J usage is TRBJ2-7, with 8 nucleotides matching TRBD1. Trimming took 0 bases from V and 0 from J; bases not matched to a gene: 11. The CDR3 consists of 18 residues. Germline loops: CDR1 SGHKS, CDR2 YYEKEE (reference sequence). The CDR3 DNA reads TGTGCCAGCAGCTTGGAGGTGACAGGGGTCCTCGCCTCCTACGAGCAGTACTTC. Its protein product is CASSLEVTGVLASYEQYF.

Here the CDR3 reads CASSPPNIYNEQFF. CDR3 bases: TGTGCCAGCTCACCACCGAACATTTACAATGAGCAGTTCTTC. The chain recombines TRBV18 with TRBJ2-1; D is unclear. With 0 bases removed from V and 4 bases from J, the gap between germline ends came to 7 bases. This CDR3 has 14 residues. Germline V lookup: CDR1 KGHSH, CDR2 LQKENI.

This clonotype was observed many times. This chain links TRBV4-1 with TRBJ2-1, with 8 nucleotides matching TRBD2. Germline-derived CDR1 and CDR2 are MGHRA and YSYEKL. J was trimmed by 4 bases and V by 4 bases; bases with no gene match: 12. This CDR3 contains 17 residues. This chain's CDR3 is CASSRFFGTRGYNEQFF. The CDR3 coding sequence is TGCGCCAGCAGCCGCTTTTTCGGGACTAGAGGTTACAATGAGCAGTTCTTC.

In its sample, this clonotype was seen many times. The V gene is TRBV27, the J gene TRBJ2-2; D unclear. Germline V gene lookup returns CDR1 MNHEY and CDR2 SMNVEV (reference sequence). The V and J ends lost 10 bases and 1 base respectively, with 13 bases between them. The CDR3 is 14 residues long. CDR3 region: CATRALLNTGELFF. As DNA, the CDR3 is TGTGCCACCCGAGCTTTACTGAACACCGGGGAGCTGTTTTTT.

A word on this clonotype: It may be a read error: a sequence one base away is much more abundant. The CDR3 ends on some other residue instead of the conserved phenylalanine or tryptophan, so this is likely a read error. The gene calls are TRBV20-1 and TRBJ2-1; perhaps TRBD2 as D (5 bases). The germline CDR1 and CDR2 sequences are DFQATT and SNEGSKA (reference sequence). The V end lost 1 base, the J end lost 2 bases, and 12 bases lay between the germline ends. This CDR3 comprises 15 residues. CDR3 nucleotides: TGCAGTGCTAGAGGTGGAGGTGGCCCCTACAATGAGCAGTTCTCC. This codes for CSARGGGGPYNEQFS.

This sequence joins TRBV6-1 and TRBJ2-7, with 16 bases fitting TRBD2. Germline-derived CDR1 and CDR2 are MNHNS and SASEGT. CDR3 length: 20 residues. V shed 5 bases, J shed 3 bases, and the junction held 16 bases outside the gene matches. CDR3 residues: CASSKPGTSGRAGRGYEQYF. In nucleotides, the CDR3 is TGTGCCAGCAGTAAACCCGGGACTAGCGGGAGGGCCGGCCGGGGCTACGAGCAGTACTTC.

This clonotype was seen many times. The J gene is TRBJ2-6, the V gene TRBV6-2 or TRBV6-3; D ambiguous. With 8 bases removed from V and 8 bases from J, the gap between germline ends came to 7 bases. The CDR3 is 11 amino acids. The V gene's germline CDR1 is MNHEY and CDR2 SVGEGT. CDR3 DNA: TGTGCCAGCGACTTAACCAACGTCCTGACTTTC. Its protein product is CASDLTNVLTF.

This clonotype was seen many times. V and J are TRBV6-2 or TRBV6-3 and TRBJ2-3, with D possibly TRBD2 on 5 matching bases. Germline-derived CDR1 and CDR2 are MNHEY and SVGEGT. The CDR3 is 15 residues long. V was cut by 0 bases and J by 3 bases, with 10 bases left in between. The CDR3: CASSYSPPGTDTQYF. CDR3 nucleotide sequence: TGTGCCAGCAGTTACTCCCCGCCGGGGACAGATACGCAGTATTTT.

This clonotype showed up just a few times. The chain employs TRBV7-2 and TRBJ1-5; 7 bases map to TRBD1. The CDR3 sequence is 17 residues long. Germline lookup yields CDR1 SGHTA and CDR2 FQGNSA. Trimming at V came to 5 bases and at J to 0 bases, leaving 10 bases not matched to a gene. CDR3 amino acids: CASSPTRTGYSNQPQHF. The CDR3 DNA sequence: TGTGCCAGCAGCCCAACCCGGACAGGATATAGCAATCAGCCCCAGCATTTT.

Remarks on this clonotype: With a much larger clone just one base away, this may be a read error. This chain uses TRBV20-1 with TRBJ1-1; the D gene is possibly TRBD1 (5 bases). This CDR3 is 15 amino acids long. Germline V CDR1 and CDR2: DFQATT, SNEGSKA (reference sequence). The V end was cut by 0 bases, the J end by 1 base, with 12 bases between. CDR3 region: CSAREWGTTNTEAFF. CDR3 nucleotides: TGCAGTGCTAGAGAGTGGGGGACGACGAACACTGAAGCTTTCTTT.

This clonotype was seen only once. This chain uses TRBV3-1 with TRBJ2-7; 9 positions match TRBD1. Losses at the gene ends were 1 base for V and 6 bases for J; bases not matched to a gene: 4. CDR3 size: 14 residues. Germline CDR1 LGHDT, CDR2 YNNKEL (reference sequence). The DNA for the CDR3 is TGTGCCAGCAGCCAAGGGACAGGGGCAGGCGAGCAGTACTTC. It translates to CASSQGTGAGEQYF.

The chain employs TRBV29-1 and TRBJ1-3, with 9 bases fitting TRBD1. Germline CDR1 and CDR2: SQVTM and ANQGSEA. CDR3 length equals 14 residues. The trim removed 6 bases at V and 4 bases at J, leaving 7 bases unmatched. CDR3 sequence (DNA): TGCAGCGTGGGACAGGGATCAGTCGGAAACACCATATATTTT. Amino acids: CSVGQGSVGNTIYF.